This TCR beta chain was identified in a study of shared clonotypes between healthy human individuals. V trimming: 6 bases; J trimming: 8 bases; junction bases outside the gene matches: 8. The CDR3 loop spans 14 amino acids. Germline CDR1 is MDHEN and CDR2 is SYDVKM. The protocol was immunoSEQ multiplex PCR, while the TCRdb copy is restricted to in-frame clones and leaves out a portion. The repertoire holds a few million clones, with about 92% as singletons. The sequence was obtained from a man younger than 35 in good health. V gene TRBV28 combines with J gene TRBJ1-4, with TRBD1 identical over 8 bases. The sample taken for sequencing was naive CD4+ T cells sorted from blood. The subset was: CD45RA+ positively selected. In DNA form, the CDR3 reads TGTGCCAGCAGATCTCAGGGGGCAGGGGAAAAACTGTTTTTT. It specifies CASRSQGAGEKLFF.